A single sample is the source of the 13 T cell receptor beta chains below, sequenced in a study of Graves' ophthalmopathy and Graves' hyperthyroidism. The study amplified TCR beta CDR3 regions using RNA transcripts. The first-round RT-PCR employed HTBI primers together with the Qiagen OneStep RT-PCR kit. A multiplex PCR was then performed as the second round. TCRdb reprocessed the multiplex PCR reads with MiXCR, giving one entry per CDR3 protein. Among a few hundred thousand distinct CDR3 sequences listed, about 35% were seen once. Specimen: peripheral blood or thyroid tissue (not recorded which). The receptors were gathered from an adult man with Graves' hyperthyroidism.

In this sample, this clonotype turned up a few times. This sequence joins TRBV7-3 and TRBJ1-2, with D possibly matching TRBD1 (5 bases). Germline assignment: CDR1 SGHTA and CDR2 FQGTGA. Between the trimmed V and J ends, which lost 2 bases and 6 bases, there was a span of 19 bases. This CDR3 spans 16 amino acids. CDR3 bases: TGTGCCAGCAGCTTAGGAGTTGTCGGACACGGACATGGCTACACCTTC. Protein product: CASSLGVVGHGHGYTF.

The V and J genes are TRBV29-1 and TRBJ2-7; D is perhaps TRBD2 (5 bases). The V end was cut by 8 bases, the J end by 7 bases, with 15 bases between. Germline-derived CDR1 and CDR2 are SQVTM and ANQGSEA. CDR3 size: 11 residues. The CDR3 DNA sequence: TGCAGCTTGGAAAGTAGAGGGGAGCAGTACTTC. Protein product: CSLESRGEQYF.

This clonotype was seen many times. This rearrangement joins TRBV7-2 to TRBJ1-4; TRBD1 aligns across 11 bases. Unmatched junction bases numbered 8, after V lost 3 bases and J lost 8 bases. Per the germline V gene, CDR1 is SGHTA and CDR2 is FQGNSA. The CDR3 consists of 16 residues. The CDR3 spells CASSFAGQGAGEKLFF. Here the CDR3 DNA reads TGTGCCAGCAGCTTCGCTGGACAGGGGGCTGGCGAAAAACTGTTTTTT. Full variable domain (rest looked up from reference TRBV7-2 and TRBJ1-4): GAGVSQSPSNKVTEKGKDVELRCDPISGHTALYWYRQSLGQGLEFLIYFQGNSAPDKSGLPSDRFSAERTGGSVSTLTIQRTQQEDSAVYLCASSFAGQGAGEKLFFGSGTQLSVL.

This chain connects TRBV7-8 to TRBJ2-2, with D uncertain. Germline V CDR1 and CDR2: SGHVS, FQNEAQ. V was shortened by 7 bases and J by 8 bases, with 5 bases between the two germline ends. The CDR3 extends over 10 amino acids. In DNA, the CDR3 is TGTGCCAGCATACCAGGGGAGCTGTTTTTT. Translating it yields CASIPGELFF. The full variable domain, with the rest looked up from reference TRBV7-8 and TRBJ2-2, is GAGVSQSPRYKVAKRGQDVALRCDPISGHVSLFWYQQALGQGPEFLTYFQNEAQLDKSGLPSDRFFAERPEGSVSTLKIQRTQQEDSAVYLCASIPGELFFGEGSRLTVL.

This clonotype was observed a handful of times. V gene TRBV5-1 combines with J gene TRBJ2-3; D not certain. The CDR3 runs to 15 residues. Trimming left V 1 base short and J 2 bases short, with 11 bases between. The germline CDR1 and CDR2 sequences are SGHRS and YFSETQ. The CDR3 reads CASSLRLSPTDTQYF. The CDR3 nucleotides read TGCGCCAGCAGCTTGCGGTTATCTCCCACAGATACGCAGTATTTT.

The chain recombines TRBV28 with TRBJ2-7; possible D gene TRBD1, 5 bases. The CDR3 spans 12 residues. V was trimmed by 5 bases and J by 3 bases, leaving 8 bases between them. The germline V gene encodes CDR1 MDHEN and CDR2 SYDVKM. CDR3 nucleotide sequence: TGTGCCAGCAGTAATCAGGGCTACGAGCAGTACTTC. This gives the protein CASSNQGYEQYF. Full variable domain (missing parts from reference TRBV28 and TRBJ2-7): DVKVTQSSRYLVKRTGEKVFLECVQDMDHENMFWYRQDPGLGLRLIYFSYDVKMKEKGDIPEGYSVSREKKERFSLILESASTNQTSMYLCASSNQGYEQYFGPGTRLTVT.

The chain is built from TRBV2 and TRBJ2-5; 8 nucleotides line up with TRBD2. The end of the DNA is better explained by TRBJ2-1, so the J call may be wrong. Germline V gene lookup returns CDR1 SNHLY and CDR2 FYNNEI. CDR3 length: 15 amino acids. The CDR3 here is CASSRASGSYNEQFF. DNA for the CDR3: TGTGCCAGCAGTAGGGCTAGCGGGTCGTACAATGAGCAGTTCTTC.

This chain joins TRBV9 and TRBJ2-2; 11 bases line up with TRBD2. After removal of 1 base from V and 5 bases from J, the junction contained 4 bases not matched to a gene. Germline V gene data show CDR1 as SGDLS and CDR2 as YYNGEE. This CDR3 comprises 16 residues. DNA of the CDR3: TGTGCCAGCAGCGTATTCGCTAGCGGGGGGACCGGGGAGCTGTTTTTT. Amino acid sequence: CASSVFASGGTGELFF.

This clonotype was observed many times. This sequence joins TRBV9 and TRBJ2-2; D unclear. Trimming cost V 3 bases and J 7 bases, with 4 bases left between them. Per germline, CDR1 SGDLS and CDR2 YYNGEE. The CDR3 spans 11 residues. The CDR3 spells CASSDGGELFF. CDR3 nucleotide sequence: TGTGCCAGCAGCGATGGCGGGGAGCTGTTTTTT.

This clonotype was counted at least ten times. The chain links TRBV15 to TRBJ2-2, with D uncertain. CDR3 length equals 13 residues. The ends were cut back, 8 bases at V and 1 base at J, with 8 bases in the middle. Per the germline V gene, CDR1 is LNHNV and CDR2 is YYDKDF (reference sequence). CDR3 loop: CATSPGNTGELFF. The CDR3 bases are TGTGCCACCTCCCCGGGGAACACCGGGGAGCTGTTTTTT.

As regards this clonotype: This may arise from a read error, as a much more abundant clone is one base away. The genes are TRBV12-5 and TRBJ2-5, with 14 bases identical to TRBD2. The germline gives CDR1 LGHNT, CDR2 FRNRAP. The CDR3 runs 16 residues. Written as DNA, the CDR3 is TGTGCCAGCAGTTTCCCCGGGACTAGCGGGAGAGAGACCCAGTACTTC. Amino acid sequence: CASSFPGTSGRETQYF.

This clonotype was observed many times. The chain uses TRBV19 and TRBJ1-2; 12 bases are a match to TRBD1. The V gene's germline CDR1 is LNHDA and CDR2 SQIVND (reference sequence). V lost 3 bases and J lost 8; bases outside the gene matches: 10. The CDR3 runs to 16 residues. The CDR3 bases are TGTGCCAGTAGTATCGGGACAGGGGGCAGAAATCGGGGCTACACCTTC. Amino acid sequence: CASSIGTGGRNRGYTF.

This clonotype was seen once. The chain joins TRBV28 to TRBJ2-3; D call uncertain. CDR3 length equals 10 residues. Germline V gene sequence: CDR1 MDHEN, CDR2 SYDVKM. The germline V and J ends were trimmed by 6 bases and 10 bases, with 8 bases remaining between them. This chain's CDR3 is CASRGTAQYF. Here the CDR3 DNA reads TGTGCCAGCAGGGGCACTGCGCAGTATTTT.